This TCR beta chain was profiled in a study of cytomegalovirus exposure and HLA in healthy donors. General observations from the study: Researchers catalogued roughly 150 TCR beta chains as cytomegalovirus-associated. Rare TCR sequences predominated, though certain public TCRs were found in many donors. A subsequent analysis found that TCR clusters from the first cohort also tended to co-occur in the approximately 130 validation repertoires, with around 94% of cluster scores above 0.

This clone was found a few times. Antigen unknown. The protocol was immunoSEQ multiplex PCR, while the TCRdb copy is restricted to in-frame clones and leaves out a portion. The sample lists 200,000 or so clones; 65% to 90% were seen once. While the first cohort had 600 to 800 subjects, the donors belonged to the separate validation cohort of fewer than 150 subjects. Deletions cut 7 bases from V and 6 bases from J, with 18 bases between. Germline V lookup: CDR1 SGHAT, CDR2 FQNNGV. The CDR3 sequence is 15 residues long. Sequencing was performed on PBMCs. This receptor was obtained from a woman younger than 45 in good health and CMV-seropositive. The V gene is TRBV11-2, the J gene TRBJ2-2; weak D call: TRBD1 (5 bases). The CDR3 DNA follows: TGTGCCAGCACTCCTCTAGGGGTCGCCTCCGGGGAGCTGTTTTTT. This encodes CASTPLGVASGELFF.